These T cell receptor beta chains were read from a single sample in a study of cytomegalovirus exposure and HLA in healthy donors. Some clones are missing from TCRdb's copy, which holds only in-frame ones; the method was immunoSEQ multiplex PCR. The sample has under 200,000 clones, about 80% seen once. The sequenced sample consisted of PBMCs. The receptors derive from a woman in her forties or fifties in good health and CMV-seronegative. The conserved cysteine and the conserved F or W are not part of the CDR3 here. Clone size is stated in some rows and not others, as once, few, many or a class when expanded.

v_call: TRBV4-3
clone_size: NA
j_call: TRBJ2-3
cdr3_aa: ASSQDAMGLAMSTDTQY

v_call: TRBV5-1
clone_size: NA
j_call: TRBJ2-1
cdr3_aa: ASSLTSGSYNEQF

v_call: TRBV30
clone_size: NA
j_call: TRBJ1-6
cdr3_aa: AWSRTRDNSPLH

v_call: TRBV18
clone_size: few
j_call: TRBJ1-5
cdr3_aa: ASSPTDTQPQH

v_call: TRBV18
clone_size: NA
j_call: TRBJ1-1
cdr3_aa: ASAEQGNTEAF

v_call: TRBV18
clone_size: NA
j_call: TRBJ1-4
cdr3_aa: ASSRQGGQTNEKLF

v_call: TRBV4-2
clone_size: NA
j_call: TRBJ1-5
cdr3_aa: ASSQDPDSENQPQH

v_call: TRBV10-3
clone_size: NA
j_call: TRBJ2-3
cdr3_aa: ASGPGGTDTQY

v_call: TRBV29-1
clone_size: NA
j_call: TRBJ2-7
cdr3_aa: SVSDRVHEQY

v_call: TRBV7-2
clone_size: NA
j_call: TRBJ2-2
cdr3_aa: ASTLGGGGGELF

v_call: TRBV7-2
clone_size: NA
j_call: TRBJ2-5
cdr3_aa: ASSLGTKETQY

v_call: TRBV18
clone_size: NA
j_call: TRBJ1-5
cdr3_aa: ASSSQGYQPQH

v_call: TRBV19
clone_size: NA
j_call: TRBJ1-6
cdr3_aa: ASRTLSGGNNSPLH

v_call: TRBV11-2
clone_size: NA
j_call: TRBJ1-2
cdr3_aa: ASSATWTGNGYT

v_call: TRBV6-1
clone_size: few
j_call: TRBJ2-7
cdr3_aa: ASSEDLRTGMYEQY

v_call: TRBV13
clone_size: NA
j_call: TRBJ2-7
cdr3_aa: ASSLGQGYEQY

v_call: TRBV5-1
clone_size: NA
j_call: TRBJ2-7
cdr3_aa: ASWGGQGSSEQY

v_call: TRBV5-1
clone_size: NA
j_call: TRBJ1-5
cdr3_aa: ASSFRQGPGGNQPQH

v_call: TRBV7-2
clone_size: few
j_call: TRBJ1-1
cdr3_aa: ASSGRRGAF

v_call: TRBV7-9
clone_size: NA
j_call: TRBJ1-5
cdr3_aa: SSSLAESNQPQH

v_call: TRBV6-1
clone_size: NA
j_call: TRBJ1-3
cdr3_aa: ASSPSPGQGNTIY

v_call: TRBV6-1
clone_size: NA
j_call: TRBJ1-5
cdr3_aa: ASSARPDQPQH

v_call: TRBV5-6
clone_size: NA
j_call: TRBJ1-6
cdr3_aa: ASSLDRGRSPLH

v_call: TRBV7-9
clone_size: once
j_call: TRBJ2-5
cdr3_aa: ASSLKQGIETQY

v_call: TRBV14
clone_size: NA
j_call: TRBJ2-2
cdr3_aa: ASSGQAGTGELF

v_call: TRBV11-2
clone_size: NA
j_call: TRBJ1-1
cdr3_aa: ASSLDLVTVEAF

v_call: TRBV2
clone_size: NA
j_call: TRBJ2-1
cdr3_aa: ASSELDSQRYNEQF

v_call: TRBV5-1
clone_size: once
j_call: TRBJ2-2
cdr3_aa: ASSWTGLSAGELF

v_call: TRBV7-7
clone_size: NA
j_call: NA
cdr3_aa: ASSLGQGDEQY

v_call: TRBV28
clone_size: NA
j_call: TRBJ2-1
cdr3_aa: ASGIRGNEQF

v_call: TRBV18
clone_size: NA
j_call: TRBJ2-7
cdr3_aa: ASSPTDRSRWEQY

v_call: TRBV28
clone_size: NA
j_call: TRBJ2-7
cdr3_aa: ASSSTGRYEQY

v_call: TRBV4-2
clone_size: NA
j_call: TRBJ2-7
cdr3_aa: ASSQDWESYEQY

v_call: TRBV5-1
clone_size: NA
j_call: TRBJ2-7
cdr3_aa: ASSLTSGRMGEQY

v_call: TRBV19
clone_size: NA
j_call: TRBJ1-4
cdr3_aa: ASSIEGRRGGEKLF

v_call: TRBV6-1
clone_size: NA
j_call: TRBJ1-1
cdr3_aa: ASRKDRVLLEAF

v_call: TRBV28
clone_size: NA
j_call: TRBJ2-7
cdr3_aa: ASSLGRESGEQY

v_call: TRBV6-5
clone_size: NA
j_call: TRBJ1-3
cdr3_aa: ASSYAGAGGNTIY

v_call: TRBV19
clone_size: NA
j_call: TRBJ2-7
cdr3_aa: ASSVTGTLPYYEQY

v_call: TRBV7-2
clone_size: NA
j_call: TRBJ2-7
cdr3_aa: ASSSTAGGSEQY

v_call: TRBV5-6
clone_size: NA
j_call: TRBJ1-2
cdr3_aa: ASSPGRGLGRPNYGYT

v_call: TRBV19
clone_size: NA
j_call: TRBJ2-4
cdr3_aa: ASSIKTSGGAGIQY

v_call: TRBV4-3
clone_size: NA
j_call: TRBJ2-7
cdr3_aa: ASSYDRLSYEQY

v_call: TRBV19
clone_size: NA
j_call: TRBJ1-2
cdr3_aa: ASSLDLHYGYT

v_call: TRBV28
clone_size: few
j_call: TRBJ1-2
cdr3_aa: ASSLAPEANYGYT

v_call: TRBV28
clone_size: NA
j_call: TRBJ2-1
cdr3_aa: ASSLPSGDEGF

v_call: TRBV5-1
clone_size: NA
j_call: TRBJ1-1
cdr3_aa: ASSPTGRGSTEAF